This TCR beta chain is drawn from a study of regulatory T cells in long-lasting Graves disease. Ten or more counts support this clonotype. Its antigen is unknown. With iRepertoire HTBI primers and Arm-PCR of CDR3 regions, TCR beta libraries were built. TCRdb passed the multiplex PCR reads through MiXCR, listing each CDR3 protein once. This sample has 300,000 to 400,000 distinct CDR3 sequences, with around 15% found just once. J gave up 9 bases and V 0 bases, and 12 bases lay outside the gene matches. Germline assignment: CDR1 DFQATT and CDR2 SNEGSKA (reference sequence). The CDR3 is made up of 17 amino acids. The time point was: newly diagnosed GD, antithyroid drugs for less than 3 months. From RNA extracted from PBMCs, the TCR library was made. Points from the study as a whole: Graves' patients with persistent disease showed TCR diversity lower than patients newly diagnosed.

The sequencing here drew on peripheral blood mononuclear cells (PBMCs), taken at new diagnosis, from a patient treated with antithyroid drugs. This sequence originates from a female donor with Graves disease. V is TRBV20-1 and J is TRBJ2-1; TRBD2 aligns across 12 bases. This CDR3 is CSARDQGASGGAGEQFF. CDR3 bases: TGCAGTGCTAGAGATCAAGGTGCTAGCGGGGGGGCCGGTGAGCAGTTCTTC.